These 19 T cell receptor beta chains share one sample of origin, sequenced in a study of cytomegalovirus exposure and HLA in healthy donors (dated by TCRdb to the late 2010s). Library prep was done by the immunoSEQ multiplex PCR assay. For the multiplex PCR, a mixture combining 60 forward primers for TCR Vbeta segments and 13 reverse primers for TCR Jbeta segments was used. TCRdb carries this immuneACCESS record with in-frame sequences only. Its versions omit some clonotypes, under half of them owing to an unresolved V gene in the studies checked, with the rest unexplained. This sample gives roughly 120,000 clones in total; approximately 70% of them show up just once. Around 9.7% of the sample is in the top ten clones. Sequenced input: PBMCs. These receptor sequences come from a woman in her 40s in good health and CMV-seropositive.

The chain recombines TRBV28 with TRBJ2-5, with D maybe TRBD1 (6 bases). This CDR3 region has 16 residues. The germline CDR1 and CDR2 sequences are MDHEN and SYDVKM. Trimming pared 5 bases from V and 2 bases from J, leaving 18 bases between. The CDR3 region is CASSPNLGTSQETQYF. CDR3 in DNA: TGTGCCAGCAGTCCGAACCTGGGGACAAGTCAAGAGACCCAGTACTTC.

This clone was picked up a small number of times. The rearrangement links TRBV5-1 to TRBJ1-1; TRBD1 agrees at 11 bases. V shed 3 bases, J shed 7 bases, and the junction held 2 bases outside the gene matches. CDR3 size: 13 residues. CDR1 is SGHRS and CDR2 is YFSETQ in the germline V gene. Written as DNA, the CDR3 is TGCGCCAGCAGCTCGGGACAGGGGGTTGAAGCTTTCTTT. It translates to CASSSGQGVEAFF.

The chain joins TRBV5-1 to TRBJ2-1; TRBD2 aligns across 9 bases. With V trimmed by 5 bases and J by 0 bases, 6 bases remained unmatched. This CDR3 is built from 16 residues. Germline V CDR1 and CDR2: SGHRS, YFSETQ. The CDR3 spells CASRPQAGGSYNEQFF. The DNA of the CDR3 is TGCGCCAGCAGGCCTCAAGCGGGAGGCTCCTACAATGAGCAGTTCTTC.

The rearrangement uses TRBV18 and TRBJ1-5; D gene uncertain. V shed 0 bases and J shed 3 bases, with 9 bases lying between them. Germline values: CDR1 KGHSH, CDR2 LQKENI. CDR3 length: 15 residues. The CDR3 loop is CASSPPTIYNQPQHF. CDR3 bases: TGTGCCAGCTCACCACCTACGATCTACAATCAGCCCCAGCATTTT. Supplemented by reference TRBV18 and TRBJ1-5, the full variable domain reads NAGVMQNPRHLVRRRGQEARLRCSPMKGHSHVYWYRQLPEEGLKFMVYLQKENIIDESGMPKERFSAEFPKEGPSILRIQQVVRGDSAAYFCASSPPTIYNQPQHFGDGTRLSIL.

V is TRBV28 and J is TRBJ1-2; D possibly corresponds to TRBD1 (6 bases). Germline V CDR1 and CDR2: MDHEN, SYDVKM. The CDR3 runs 12 residues. V was cut by 6 bases and J by 4 bases, with 9 bases left in between. The CDR3: CASSRQVYGYTF. The CDR3 nucleotides are TGTGCCAGCAGCAGACAGGTCTATGGCTACACCTTC.

The chain joins TRBV7-9 to TRBJ1-3, with D unclear. V was trimmed by 5 bases and J by 3 bases, leaving 2 bases between them. This CDR3 contains 11 residues. Germline lookup yields CDR1 SEHNR and CDR2 FQNEAQ (reference sequence). The CDR3 DNA reads as TGTGCCAGCAGCCTTGGAAACACCATATATTTT. The encoded protein is CASSLGNTIYF.

The J gene is TRBJ2-7, the V gene TRBV6-5; D not certain. The CDR3 spans 14 residues. V was trimmed by 5 bases and J by 3 bases, leaving 14 bases between them. Germline loops: CDR1 MNHEY, CDR2 SVGAGI. The CDR3 DNA is TGTGCCAGCAGTGAAGGTTACCGGAGCTACGAGCAGTACTTC. This gives the protein CASSEGYRSYEQYF.

The chain has TRBV7-8 and TRBJ1-5, with D possibly being TRBD1 (6 bases). The CDR3 totals 15 residues. The V gene lost 5 bases and the J gene lost 2 bases, with 13 bases spanning the gap. Germline V lookup: CDR1 SGHVS, CDR2 FQNEAQ. The CDR3 DNA reads as TGTGCCAGCAGCCCCGAACAGGGCGGCAATCAGCCCCAGCATTTT. Protein: CASSPEQGGNQPQHF.

J is TRBJ2-5 and V is TRBV9; D is perhaps TRBD1 (5 bases). The J call may not be correct, given that the DNA end is closer to TRBJ2-7. Germline CDR1 SGDLS, CDR2 YYNGEE. CDR3 length equals 16 residues. For the CDR3, the DNA is TGTGCCAGCAGCGCCAATACGGCCACAGGCATCTACGAGCAGTACTTC. This sequence encodes CASSANTATGIYEQYF.

This sequence joins TRBV5-4 and TRBJ1-1; 7 bases are a match to TRBD1. CDR1 is SGHNT and CDR2 is YYREEE in the germline V gene (reference sequence). V lost 4 bases, J lost 0 bases, and 6 bases stayed unmatched. The CDR3 contains 15 residues. CDR3 bases: TGTGCCAGCAGCACTCCGGGACAGTTGAACACTGAAGCTTTCTTT. This encodes CASSTPGQLNTEAFF.

In this sample, this clone turned up once. The gene calls are TRBV7-9 and TRBJ2-2, with D uncertain. Trimming removed 2 bases from V and 5 bases from J, with 3 bases in between. The CDR3 contains 12 residues. Germline V gene sequence: CDR1 SEHNR, CDR2 FQNEAQ (reference sequence). The CDR3 coding sequence is TGTGCCAGCAGCTTACATACCGGGGAGCTGTTTTTT. Its protein product is CASSLHTGELFF.

The table lists this clone with a few counts. The chain links TRBV2 to TRBJ1-2, with D unclear. The CDR3 consists of 14 residues. The V end lost 4 bases, the J end lost 2 bases, and 11 bases lay between the germline ends. Germline assignment: CDR1 SNHLY and CDR2 FYNNEI. CDR3 residues: CASSVDSSNYGYTF. The CDR3 DNA follows: TGTGCCAGCAGTGTGGACTCCTCAAACTATGGCTACACCTTC.

The chain employs TRBV7-9 and TRBJ1-4, with 7 positions matching TRBD1. J gave up 3 bases and V 2 bases, and 12 bases lay outside the gene matches. Germline V CDR1 and CDR2: SEHNR, FQNEAQ (reference sequence). The CDR3 loop spans 18 amino acids. CDR3 in DNA: TGTGCCAGCAGCTTAAAACTAACGCGGGACAGAGCTAATGAAAAACTGTTTTTT. It specifies CASSLKLTRDRANEKLFF.

This clone came up a few times. CDR3 bases: TGTGCCAGCAGTTTAATTGGGACAGGGAACCTCCATGGCTACACCTTC. This encodes CASSLIGTGNLHGYTF. The chain combines TRBV27 with TRBJ1-2, with 9 positions matching TRBD1. The trim removed 2 bases at V and 6 bases at J, leaving 10 bases unmatched. This CDR3 is 16 amino acids long. CDR1 is MNHEY and CDR2 is SMNVEV in the germline V gene (reference sequence).

The rearrangement joins TRBV18 to TRBJ2-3; D remains ambiguous. Per the germline V gene, CDR1 is KGHSH and CDR2 is LQKENI. The CDR3 loop spans 15 amino acids. V gave up 1 base and J gave up 2 bases, with 10 bases separating them. CDR3 nucleotides: TGTGCCAGCTCACCACTAGGAGTCCACACAGATACGCAGTATTTT. It codes for CASSPLGVHTDTQYF.

The chain is built from TRBV7-6 and TRBJ1-1; 9 nucleotides match TRBD1. The CDR3 contains 13 residues. J lost 7 bases, V lost 5 bases, and 5 bases had no gene match. The germline CDR1 and CDR2 sequences are SGHVS and FNYEAQ. The DNA for the CDR3 is TGTGCCAGCAGCGTCGGACAGGGGAGTGAAGCTTTCTTT. Protein sequence: CASSVGQGSEAFF.

The chain uses TRBV5-1 and TRBJ1-3, with 9 bases aligning to TRBD1. The CDR3 has 16 amino acids. Germline V gives CDR1 SGHRS, CDR2 YFSETQ. V lost 0 bases, J lost 0 bases, and 1 base stayed unmatched. In DNA form, the CDR3 reads TGCGCCAGCAGCTTGGGGACAGGGGACTCTGGAAACACCATATATTTT. Translation gives CASSLGTGDSGNTIYF.

This chain connects TRBV5-1 to TRBJ2-2; 15 bases are a match to TRBD2. The germline CDR1 and CDR2 sequences are SGHRS and YFSETQ. The CDR3 is 17 residues long. J gave up 3 bases and V 4 bases, and 4 bases lay outside the gene matches. CDR3 region: CASSRTSGRVYTGELFF. The CDR3 DNA reads TGCGCCAGCAGCCGGACTAGCGGGAGGGTTTACACCGGGGAGCTGTTTTTT. Full variable domain (outside the CDR3, taken from reference TRBV5-1 and TRBJ2-2): KAGVTQTPRYLIKTRGQQVTLSCSPISGHRSVSWYQQTPGQGLQFLFEYFSETQRNKGNFPGRFSGRQFSNSRSEMNVSTLELGDSALYLCASSRTSGRVYTGELFFGEGSRLTVL.

For this clone: A read error may account for a junction end that differs from germline. This sequence joins TRBV7-9 and TRBJ2-7, with D maybe TRBD1 (5 bases). Germline CDR1 is SEHNR and CDR2 is FQNEAQ (reference sequence). The CDR3 runs 15 residues. The CDR3 here is CSSSIGAMNLYEQYF. The CDR3 DNA is TGTTCCAGCAGCATAGGGGCCATGAACCTATACGAGCAGTACTTC. The full variable domain, in which reference TRBV7-9 and TRBJ2-7 provide the parts outside the CDR3, is DTGVSQNPRHKITKRGQNVTFRCDPISEHNRLYWYRQTLGQGPEFLTYFQNEAQLEKSRLLSDRFSAERPKGSFSTLEIQRTEQGDSAMYLCSSSIGAMNLYEQYFGPGTRLTVT.